This passage covers 6 T cell receptor beta chains from one sample sequenced in a study of cytomegalovirus exposure and HLA in healthy donors. PCR amplification relied on 60 Vbeta primers (plus 13 Jbeta primers). Method: immunoSEQ multiplex PCR; TCRdb's copy keeps in-frame clones and lacks some. The sample carries about 43,000 clones, 77% recorded once. The sample taken for sequencing was PBMCs. The receptors here all came from a man in his thirties or forties in good health and CMV-seronegative.

The chain recombines TRBV6-1 with TRBJ1-4, with D tentatively TRBD1 (5 bases). V dropped 0 bases and J dropped 8 bases, with 13 bases sitting between them. CDR1 is MNHNS and CDR2 is SASEGT in the germline V gene. CDR3 length: 15 amino acids. The CDR3 region has the DNA TGTGCCAGCAGTGAAGCGGGCAGGGTAAACGAAAAACTGTTTTTT. Translating it yields CASSEAGRVNEKLFF.

This clone was seen a few times. The rearrangement joins TRBV5-6 to TRBJ2-6; D perhaps matches TRBD1 (5 bases). Germline CDR1 reads SGHDT; CDR2 reads YYEEEE. CDR3 length: 15 amino acids. The V end lost 2 bases, the J end lost 2 bases, and 8 bases lay between the germline ends. Written as DNA, the CDR3 is TGTGCCAGCAGCTTAACAGGAGCTGGGGCCAACGTCCTGACTTTC. The encoded protein is CASSLTGAGANVLTF.

The rearrangement uses TRBV18 and TRBJ2-2; 12 bases agree with TRBD2. The CDR3 contains 16 residues. The germline gives CDR1 KGHSH, CDR2 LQKENI. With V trimmed by 1 base and J by 5 bases, 2 bases remained unmatched. In nucleotides, the CDR3 is TGTGCCAGCTCACCACAACTAGCGGGAGGTACCGGGGAGCTGTTTTTT. Protein product: CASSPQLAGGTGELFF.

V is TRBV28 and J is TRBJ2-3; the D gene is possibly TRBD1 (6 bases). Germline-derived CDR1 and CDR2 are MDHEN and SYDVKM. The CDR3 has 14 amino acids. V lost 3 bases and J 5 bases, leaving 12 bases between the germline ends. The CDR3 region has the DNA TGTGCCAGCAGTTTGTTGGGGGCCCAAGATACGCAGTATTTT. Translation: CASSLLGAQDTQYF.

V gene TRBV4-3 combines with J gene TRBJ2-5, with D perhaps TRBD1 (5 bases). Gene TRBJ2-7 matches the end of the DNA better, so the J call may be wrong. The CDR3 totals 16 residues. Germline values: CDR1 LGHNA, CDR2 YSLEER. The CDR3 region has the DNA TGCGCCAGCAGCCAAGATACTCGGCAGGGCGCTTACGAGCAGTACTTC. Translating gives CASSQDTRQGAYEQYF.

The CDR3 nucleotides read TGCGCCAGCAGCTTGGGACAGGGGAGGTTGCAGAACACCGGGGAGCTGTTTTTT. Protein sequence: CASSLGQGRLQNTGELFF. This chain joins TRBV5-1 and TRBJ2-2; 8 nucleotides align to TRBD1. This CDR3 contains 18 residues. J was trimmed by 1 base and V by 0 bases; bases with no gene match: 8. Germline CDR1 and CDR2: SGHRS and YFSETQ.